One sample yielded the 14 T cell receptor beta chains listed below, sequenced in a study of T cell repertoires in cytomegalovirus infection. TCRdb recomputed calls from the reads with MiXCR, one row per CDR3 protein. Altogether 200,000 to 300,000 distinct CDR3 sequences are present, 8% to 9.5% being singletons, with the ten largest covering less than 15%. Sequences were obtained from PBMCs. These receptors were collected from a human donor in good health (CMV status not recorded). Some clones in this sample may be carry-over from other donors' samples.

In DNA, the CDR3 is TGTGCCAGCACTGGGACAGGCCGGTTCACTGAAGCTTTCTTT. It translates to CASTGTGRFTEAFF. The chain links TRBV2 to TRBJ1-1, with TRBD1 identical over 8 bases. With V trimmed by 7 bases and J by 4 bases, 8 bases remained unmatched. Germline V gene data show CDR1 as SNHLY and CDR2 as FYNNEI. This CDR3 is 14 amino acids long.

This clonotype was detected many times. This chain uses TRBV29-1 with TRBJ1-3; D perhaps matches TRBD1 (6 bases). V was shortened by 2 bases and J by 2 bases, with 10 bases between the two germline ends. Germline assignment: CDR1 SQVTM and CDR2 ANQGSEA. This CDR3 has 14 amino acids. CDR3 sequence reads: CSVESGTTGNTIYF. DNA of the CDR3: TGCAGCGTTGAATCCGGGACAACTGGAAACACCATATATTTT.

This clonotype was seen more than once but under ten times. The chain combines TRBV6-6 with TRBJ2-1; 12 bases match TRBD2. The J segment lost 10 bases and the V segment lost 7 bases, leaving 11 bases of the junction unmatched. This CDR3 has 15 amino acids. Germline V gives CDR1 MNHNY, CDR2 SVGAGI (reference sequence). CDR3 in DNA: TGTGCCAGCACTGGACTAGCGGGATACTTCAGAGAGCAGTTCTTC. This codes for CASTGLAGYFREQFF.

This clonotype occurred many times. V and J are TRBV7-2 and TRBJ2-6; D unclear. This CDR3 comprises 15 residues. Per germline, CDR1 SGHTA and CDR2 FQGNSA. V gave up 1 base and J gave up 4 bases, with 8 bases separating them. The CDR3 nucleotides are TGTGCCAGCAGCTTAGATGGGTCCGGGGCCAACGTCCTGACTTTC. This gives the protein CASSLDGSGANVLTF.

The sample holds many counts of this clonotype. The DNA for the CDR3 is TGTGCCAGCAGTTTATGGGGCGGGAGGGAGCAGTTCTTC. It specifies CASSLWGGREQFF. V and J are TRBV27 and TRBJ2-1, with TRBD2 matching 8 bases. After removal of 1 base from V and 10 bases from J, the junction contained 3 bases not matched to a gene. The CDR3 length is 13 residues. Germline assignment: CDR1 MNHEY and CDR2 SMNVEV (reference sequence).

The chain links TRBV20-1 to TRBJ2-7; 10 bases agree with TRBD1. After removal of 5 bases from V and 1 base from J, the junction contained 8 bases not matched to a gene. Germline lookup yields CDR1 DFQATT and CDR2 SNEGSKA (reference sequence). The CDR3 covers 15 residues. DNA for the CDR3: TGCAGTGCTCCACCTGGGGACAGGGGATCCTACGAGCAGTACTTC. Amino acid sequence: CSAPPGDRGSYEQYF.

The rearrangement uses TRBV5-1 and TRBJ2-5; no definite D call. Per the germline V gene, CDR1 is SGHRS and CDR2 is YFSETQ. The CDR3 is made up of 14 amino acids. V was trimmed by 0 bases and J by 5 bases, leaving 11 bases between them. The CDR3 sequence is CASSLDGLVETQYF. The CDR3 nucleotides are TGCGCCAGCAGCTTGGACGGGTTGGTGGAGACCCAGTACTTC. The variable domain in full, with the rest retrieved from reference TRBV5-1 and TRBJ2-5, is KAGVTQTPRYLIKTRGQQVTLSCSPISGHRSVSWYQQTPGQGLQFLFEYFSETQRNKGNFPGRFSGRQFSNSRSEMNVSTLELGDSALYLCASSLDGLVETQYFGPGTRLLVL.

This sequence joins TRBV7-2 and TRBJ1-1; 9 bases align to TRBD1. CDR1 and CDR2 (germline): SGHTA, FQGNSA. Trimming cost V 5 bases and J 5 bases; bases outside gene matches: 9. The CDR3 runs 15 residues. The DNA for the CDR3 is TGTGCCAGCAGCATAAAGACAGGGGGAAGGACTGAAGCTTTCTTT. It translates to CASSIKTGGRTEAFF.

This clonotype was recorded at least ten times. V usage is TRBV7-2 and J usage is TRBJ1-5, with 8 bases identical to TRBD1. The V gene end was trimmed by 5 bases and the J gene end by 8 bases; junction bases not matched to a gene: 11. The germline V gene has CDR1 SGHTA and CDR2 FQGNSA. The length of the CDR3 is 15 residues. CDR3 coding DNA: TGTGCCAGCAGCACGCGGCCAGGGGGCTACGAGCCCCAGCATTTT. Encoded protein: CASSTRPGGYEPQHF.

The chain recombines TRBV7-9 with TRBJ2-1, with D possibly TRBD1 on 6 matching bases. Germline loops: CDR1 SEHNR, CDR2 FQNEAQ (reference sequence). Trimming removed 5 bases at V and 0 bases at J, with 11 bases between. The CDR3 consists of 15 residues. The CDR3 bases are TGTGCCAGCAGCCCCGGACAGACCTCCTACAATGAGCAGTTCTTC. This sequence encodes CASSPGQTSYNEQFF.

In this sample, this clonotype turned up a few times. V and J are TRBV5-6 and TRBJ1-6; D may be TRBD1 (5 bases). V gave up 0 bases and J gave up 9 bases, with 13 bases separating them. CDR1 SGHDT and CDR2 YYEEEE come from the germline V gene. This CDR3 contains 15 residues. The CDR3 sequence is CASSLAGRGGSPLHF. CDR3 nucleotides: TGTGCCAGCAGCTTGGCTGGAAGGGGCGGTTCACCCCTCCACTTT.

This clonotype turned up a few times. The chain joins TRBV6-2 or TRBV6-3 to TRBJ1-2; D gene uncertain. The germline V gene has CDR1 MNHEY and CDR2 SVGEGT. Trimming took off 7 bases at V and 2 bases at J, with 17 bases between the two ends. The CDR3 contains 15 residues. The CDR3 is CASIDLAQGNYGYTF. CDR3 DNA: TGTGCCAGCATCGACCTTGCCCAAGGAAACTATGGCTACACCTTC.

This clonotype was observed a few times. The chain has TRBV3-1 and TRBJ2-1; 10 nucleotides match TRBD2. The ends lost 5 bases at V and 6 bases at J; junction bases unmatched: 4. The CDR3 is made up of 14 amino acids. Germline V gene sequence: CDR1 LGHDT, CDR2 YNNKEL (reference sequence). In DNA, the CDR3 is TGTGCCAGCAGCGCTAGCGGGGGCCTCAATGAGCAGTTCTTC. Protein product: CASSASGGLNEQFF.

The rearrangement joins TRBV2 to TRBJ2-3; 10 bases fit TRBD2. The CDR3 sequence is 14 residues long. Germline CDR1 and CDR2: SNHLY and FYNNEI. V was clipped by 9 bases and J by 2 bases; unmatched bases: 5. For the CDR3, the DNA is TGTGCCAGTAAACTAGCGGGGAACACAGATACGCAGTATTTT. Its translation: CASKLAGNTDTQYF.